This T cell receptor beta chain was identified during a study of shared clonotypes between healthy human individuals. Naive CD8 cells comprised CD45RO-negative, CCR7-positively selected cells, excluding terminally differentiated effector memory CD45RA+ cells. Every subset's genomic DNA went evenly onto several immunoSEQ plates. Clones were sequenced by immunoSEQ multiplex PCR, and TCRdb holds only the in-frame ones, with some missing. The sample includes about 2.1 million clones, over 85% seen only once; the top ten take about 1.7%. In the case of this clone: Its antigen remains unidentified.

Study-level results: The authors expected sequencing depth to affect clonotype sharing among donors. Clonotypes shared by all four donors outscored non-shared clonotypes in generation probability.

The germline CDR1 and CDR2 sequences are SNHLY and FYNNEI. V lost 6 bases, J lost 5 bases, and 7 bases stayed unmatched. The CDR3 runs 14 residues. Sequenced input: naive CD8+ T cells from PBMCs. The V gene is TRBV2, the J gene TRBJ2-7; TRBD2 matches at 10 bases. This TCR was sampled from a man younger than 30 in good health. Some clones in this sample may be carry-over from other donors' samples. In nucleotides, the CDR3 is TGTGCCAGCAGCCCCTTTCTAGCGGGAGACGAGCAGTACTTC. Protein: CASSPFLAGDEQYF.